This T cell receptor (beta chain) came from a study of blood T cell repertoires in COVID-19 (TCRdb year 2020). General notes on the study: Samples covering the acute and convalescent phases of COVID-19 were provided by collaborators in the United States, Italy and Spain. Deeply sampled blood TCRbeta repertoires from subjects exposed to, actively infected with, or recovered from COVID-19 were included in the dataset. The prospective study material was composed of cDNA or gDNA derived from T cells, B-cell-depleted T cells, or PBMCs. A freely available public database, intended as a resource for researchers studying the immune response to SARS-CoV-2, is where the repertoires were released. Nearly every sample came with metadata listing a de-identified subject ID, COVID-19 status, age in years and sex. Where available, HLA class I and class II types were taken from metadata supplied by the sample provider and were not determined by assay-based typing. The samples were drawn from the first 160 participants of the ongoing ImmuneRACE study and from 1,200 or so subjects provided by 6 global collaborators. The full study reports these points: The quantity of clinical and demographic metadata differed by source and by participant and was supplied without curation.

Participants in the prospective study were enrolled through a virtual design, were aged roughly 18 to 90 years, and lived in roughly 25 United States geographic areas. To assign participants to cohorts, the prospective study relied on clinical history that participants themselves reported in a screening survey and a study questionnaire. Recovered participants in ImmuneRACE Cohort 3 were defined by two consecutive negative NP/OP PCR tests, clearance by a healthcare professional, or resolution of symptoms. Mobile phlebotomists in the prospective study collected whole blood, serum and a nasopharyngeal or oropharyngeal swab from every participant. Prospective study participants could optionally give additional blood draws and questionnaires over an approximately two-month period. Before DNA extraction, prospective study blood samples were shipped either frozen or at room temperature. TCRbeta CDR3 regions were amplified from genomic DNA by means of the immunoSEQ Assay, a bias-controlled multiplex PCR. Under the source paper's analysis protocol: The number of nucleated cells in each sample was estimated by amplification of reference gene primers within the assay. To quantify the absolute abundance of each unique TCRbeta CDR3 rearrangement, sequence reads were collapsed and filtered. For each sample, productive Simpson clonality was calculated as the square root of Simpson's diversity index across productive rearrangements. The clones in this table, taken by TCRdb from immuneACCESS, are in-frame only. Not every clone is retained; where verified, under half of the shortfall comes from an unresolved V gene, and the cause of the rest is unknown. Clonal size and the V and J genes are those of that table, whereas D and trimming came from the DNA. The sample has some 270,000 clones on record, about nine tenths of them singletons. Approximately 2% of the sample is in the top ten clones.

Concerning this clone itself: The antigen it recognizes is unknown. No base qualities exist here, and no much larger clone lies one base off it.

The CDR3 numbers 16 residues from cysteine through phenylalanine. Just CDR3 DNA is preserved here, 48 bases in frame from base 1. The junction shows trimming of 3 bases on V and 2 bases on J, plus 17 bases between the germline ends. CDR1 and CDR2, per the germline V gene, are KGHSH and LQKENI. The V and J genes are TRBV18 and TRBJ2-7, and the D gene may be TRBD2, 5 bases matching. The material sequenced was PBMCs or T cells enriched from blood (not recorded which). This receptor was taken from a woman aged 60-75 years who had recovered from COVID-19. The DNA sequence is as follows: TGTGCCAGCTCACCTCAAGGAGGAGATAACGCCTACGAGCAGTACTTC. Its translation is CASSPQGGDNAYEQYF.